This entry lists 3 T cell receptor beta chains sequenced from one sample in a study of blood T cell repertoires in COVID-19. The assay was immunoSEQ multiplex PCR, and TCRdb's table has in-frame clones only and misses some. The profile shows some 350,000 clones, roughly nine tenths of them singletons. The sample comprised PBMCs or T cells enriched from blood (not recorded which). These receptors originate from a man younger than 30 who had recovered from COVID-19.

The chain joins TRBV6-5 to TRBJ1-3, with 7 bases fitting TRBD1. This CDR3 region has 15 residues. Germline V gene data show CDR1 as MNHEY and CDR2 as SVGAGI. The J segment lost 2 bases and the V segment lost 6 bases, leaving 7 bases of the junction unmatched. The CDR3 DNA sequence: TGTGCCAGCAGCAGAACAGGGGACGCTGGAAACACCATATATTTT. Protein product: CASSRTGDAGNTIYF.

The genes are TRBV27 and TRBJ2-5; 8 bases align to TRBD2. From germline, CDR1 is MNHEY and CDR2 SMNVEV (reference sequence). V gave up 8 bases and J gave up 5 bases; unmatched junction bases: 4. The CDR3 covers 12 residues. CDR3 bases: TGTGCCAGCCGGGGGGGGATGGAGACCCAGTACTTC. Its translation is CASRGGMETQYF.

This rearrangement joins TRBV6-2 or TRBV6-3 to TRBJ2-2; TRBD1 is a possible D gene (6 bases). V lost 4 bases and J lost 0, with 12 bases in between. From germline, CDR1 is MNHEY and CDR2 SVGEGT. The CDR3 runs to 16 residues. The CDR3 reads CASSFSRDTNTGELFF. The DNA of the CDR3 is TGTGCCAGCAGTTTCTCCCGGGACACGAACACCGGGGAGCTGTTTTTT.